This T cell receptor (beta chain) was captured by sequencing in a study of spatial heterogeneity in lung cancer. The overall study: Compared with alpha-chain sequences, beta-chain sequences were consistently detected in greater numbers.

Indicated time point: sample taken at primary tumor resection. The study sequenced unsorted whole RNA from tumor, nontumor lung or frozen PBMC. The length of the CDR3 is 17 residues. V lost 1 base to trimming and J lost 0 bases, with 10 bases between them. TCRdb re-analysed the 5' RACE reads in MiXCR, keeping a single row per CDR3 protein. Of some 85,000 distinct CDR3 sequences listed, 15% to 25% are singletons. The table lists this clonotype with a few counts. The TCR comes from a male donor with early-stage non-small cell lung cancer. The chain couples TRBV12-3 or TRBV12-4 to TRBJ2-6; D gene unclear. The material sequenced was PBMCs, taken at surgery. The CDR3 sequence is CASSLVLHSSGANVLTF. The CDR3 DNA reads TGTGCCAGCAGTTTAGTTCTGCACAGCTCTGGGGCCAACGTCCTGACTTTC.